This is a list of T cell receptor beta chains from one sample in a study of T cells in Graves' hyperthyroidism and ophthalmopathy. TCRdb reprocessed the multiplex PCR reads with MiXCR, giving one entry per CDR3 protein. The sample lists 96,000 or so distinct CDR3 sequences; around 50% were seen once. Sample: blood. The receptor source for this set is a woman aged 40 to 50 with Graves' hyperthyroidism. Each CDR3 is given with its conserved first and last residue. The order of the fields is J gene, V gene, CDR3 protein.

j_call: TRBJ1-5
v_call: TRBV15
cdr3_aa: CATRTGFSNQPQHF

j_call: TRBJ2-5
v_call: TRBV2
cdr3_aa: CASSGGQFNQPQYF

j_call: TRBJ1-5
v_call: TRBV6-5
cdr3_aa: CASSSGQGGNQPQHF

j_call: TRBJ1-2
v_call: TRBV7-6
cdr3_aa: CASSSTGARGYTF

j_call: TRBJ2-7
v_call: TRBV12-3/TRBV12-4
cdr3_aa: CASSLAGRAYEQYF

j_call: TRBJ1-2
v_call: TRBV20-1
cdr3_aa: CSARVPGTNYGYTF

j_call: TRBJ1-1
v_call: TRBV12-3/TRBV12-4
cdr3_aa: CASSLVFGSNTEAFF

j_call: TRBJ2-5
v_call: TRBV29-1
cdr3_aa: CSGLALETQYF

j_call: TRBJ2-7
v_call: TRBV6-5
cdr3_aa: CASSYKAGPYEQYF

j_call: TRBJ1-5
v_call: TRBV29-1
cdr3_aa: CSVGGGGNQPQHF

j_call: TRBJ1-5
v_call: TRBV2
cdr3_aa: CASSGAQPGYRANQPQHF

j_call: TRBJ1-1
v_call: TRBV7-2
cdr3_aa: CASSRRSRNTEAFF

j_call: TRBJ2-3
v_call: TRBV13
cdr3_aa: CASSPGLGADTQYF

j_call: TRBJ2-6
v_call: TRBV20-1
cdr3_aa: CSAVGQTSGANVLTF